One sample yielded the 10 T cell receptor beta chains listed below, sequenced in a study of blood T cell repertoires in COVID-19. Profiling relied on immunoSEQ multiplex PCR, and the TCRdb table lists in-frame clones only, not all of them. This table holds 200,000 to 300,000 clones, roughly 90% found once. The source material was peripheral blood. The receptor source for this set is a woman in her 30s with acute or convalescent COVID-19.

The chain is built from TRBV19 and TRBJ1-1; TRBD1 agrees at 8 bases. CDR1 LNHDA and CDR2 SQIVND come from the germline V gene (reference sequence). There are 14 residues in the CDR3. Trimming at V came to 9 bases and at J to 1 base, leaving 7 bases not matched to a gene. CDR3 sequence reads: CASGPGTGNTEAFF. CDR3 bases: TGTGCCAGCGGGCCGGGGACAGGGAACACTGAAGCTTTCTTT.

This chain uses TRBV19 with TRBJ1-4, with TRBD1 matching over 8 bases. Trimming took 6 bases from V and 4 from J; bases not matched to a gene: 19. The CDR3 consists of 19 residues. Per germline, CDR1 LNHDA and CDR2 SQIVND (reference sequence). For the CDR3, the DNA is TGTGCCAGTAGAGGGAAGAGGGCAGGGGGCCATCAAGATAATGAAAAACTGTTTTTT. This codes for CASRGKRAGGHQDNEKLFF.

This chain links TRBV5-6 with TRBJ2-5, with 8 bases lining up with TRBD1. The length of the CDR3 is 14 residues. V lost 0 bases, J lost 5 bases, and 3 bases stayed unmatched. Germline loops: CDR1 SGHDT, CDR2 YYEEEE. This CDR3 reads CASSLAGQGETQYF. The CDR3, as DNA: TGTGCCAGCAGCTTGGCCGGACAGGGTGAGACCCAGTACTTC. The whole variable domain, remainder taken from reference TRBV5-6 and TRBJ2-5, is DAGVTQSPTHLIKTRGQQVTLRCSPKSGHDTVSWYQQALGQGPQFIFQYYEEEERQRGNFPDRFSGHQFPNYSSELNVNALLLGDSALYLCASSLAGQGETQYFGPGTRLLVL.

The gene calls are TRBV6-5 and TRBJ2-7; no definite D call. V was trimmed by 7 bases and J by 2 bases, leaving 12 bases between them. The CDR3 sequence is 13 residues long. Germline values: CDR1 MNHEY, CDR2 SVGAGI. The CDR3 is CASTQYNPYEQYF. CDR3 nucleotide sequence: TGTGCCAGCACCCAATACAACCCCTACGAGCAGTACTTC.

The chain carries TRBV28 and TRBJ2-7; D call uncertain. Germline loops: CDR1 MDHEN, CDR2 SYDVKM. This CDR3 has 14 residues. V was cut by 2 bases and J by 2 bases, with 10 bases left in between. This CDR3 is CASSLRQSPYEQYF. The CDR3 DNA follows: TGTGCCAGCAGTTTAAGACAATCTCCCTACGAGCAGTACTTC.

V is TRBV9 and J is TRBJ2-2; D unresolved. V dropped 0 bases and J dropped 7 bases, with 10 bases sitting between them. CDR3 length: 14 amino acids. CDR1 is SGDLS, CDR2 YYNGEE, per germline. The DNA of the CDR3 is TGTGCCAGCAGCGTAGTATCATACAGCGGGGAGCTGTTTTTT. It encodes CASSVVSYSGELFF. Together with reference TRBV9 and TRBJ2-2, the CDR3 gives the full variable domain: DSGVTQTPKHLITATGQRVTLRCSPRSGDLSVYWYQQSLDQGLQFLIQYYNGEERAKGNILERFSAQQFPDLHSELNLSSLELGDSALYFCASSVVSYSGELFFGEGSRLTVL.

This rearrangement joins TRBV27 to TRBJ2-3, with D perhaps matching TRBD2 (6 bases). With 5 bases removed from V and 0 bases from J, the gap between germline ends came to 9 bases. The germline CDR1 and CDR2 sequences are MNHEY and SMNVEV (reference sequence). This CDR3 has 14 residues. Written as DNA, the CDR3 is TGTGCCAGCAGTCGACTAGAAAGCACAGATACGCAGTATTTT. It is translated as CASSRLESTDTQYF.

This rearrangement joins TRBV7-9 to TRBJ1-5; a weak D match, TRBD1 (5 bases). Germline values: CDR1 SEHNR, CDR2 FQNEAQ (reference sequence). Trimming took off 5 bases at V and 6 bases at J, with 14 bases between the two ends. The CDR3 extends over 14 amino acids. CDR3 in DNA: TGTGCCAGCAGCGGTGCAGGGTTTGGTCAGCCCCAGCATTTT. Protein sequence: CASSGAGFGQPQHF.

CDR3 DNA sequence: TGTGCCAGCAGTTACTCGGACAGGGTCTATGGCTACACCTTC. Translated, it gives CASSYSDRVYGYTF. The chain recombines TRBV6-2 or TRBV6-3 with TRBJ1-2; 8 nucleotides align to TRBD1. The germline gives CDR1 MNHEY, CDR2 SVGEGT. Trimming removed 0 bases from V and 4 bases from J; junction bases left unmatched: 1. The CDR3 runs 14 residues.

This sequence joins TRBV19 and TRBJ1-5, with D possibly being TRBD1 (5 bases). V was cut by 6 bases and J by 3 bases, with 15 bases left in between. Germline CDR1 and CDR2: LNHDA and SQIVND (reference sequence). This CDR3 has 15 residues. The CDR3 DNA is TGTGCCAGTAGGGGACTTGCGGTTCCCAATCAGCCCCAGCATTTT. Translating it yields CASRGLAVPNQPQHF.